This T cell receptor beta chain was identified in a study of shared clonotypes between healthy human individuals. The study's findings and limits: Among several donors, approximately 4.6% of naive CD4 clonotypes were found in common. Exclusively blood specimens were collected; tissue repertoires likely differ.

Sequenced by immunoSEQ multiplex PCR; TCRdb stores in-frame clones only, minus some. The data contain roughly 2.4 million clones, roughly 95% of them singletons. As regards this clone: Its target is unknown.

Trimming left V 8 bases short and J 4 bases short, with 10 bases between. CDR1 and CDR2 from the germline V gene are SNHLY and FYNNEI. This CDR3 has 12 amino acids. Sequencing input: naive CD4+ T cells sorted from blood. Stated subset: CD45RA+ positively selected. The chain combines TRBV2 with TRBJ2-3, with D unresolved. The sequence derives from a man younger than 35 in good health. CDR3 residues: CASSKRPDTQYF. The CDR3 DNA follows: TGTGCCAGCTCAAAAAGGCCAGATACGCAGTATTTT.